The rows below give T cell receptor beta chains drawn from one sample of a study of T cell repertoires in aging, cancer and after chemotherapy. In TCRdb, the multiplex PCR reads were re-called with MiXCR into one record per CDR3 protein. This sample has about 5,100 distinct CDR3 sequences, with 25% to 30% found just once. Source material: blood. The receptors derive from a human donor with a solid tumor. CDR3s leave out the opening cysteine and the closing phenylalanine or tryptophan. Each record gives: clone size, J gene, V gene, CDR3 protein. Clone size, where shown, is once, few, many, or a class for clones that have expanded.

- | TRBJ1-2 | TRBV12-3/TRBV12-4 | ASSFGTGNGYT
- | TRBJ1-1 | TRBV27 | ASSFRVNTEAF
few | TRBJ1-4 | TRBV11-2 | ASSRDRVWGKLF
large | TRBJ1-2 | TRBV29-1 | SVATGVRRGDGYT
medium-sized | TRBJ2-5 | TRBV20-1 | SASNGGGQETQY
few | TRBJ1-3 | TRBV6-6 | ASSSEIFTGNTIY
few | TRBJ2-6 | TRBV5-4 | ASSLPPASGANVLT
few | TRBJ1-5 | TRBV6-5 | ASSRGRGSNQPQH
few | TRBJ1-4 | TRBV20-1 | SASGNGGEKLF
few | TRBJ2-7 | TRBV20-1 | SATATWTSSEQY
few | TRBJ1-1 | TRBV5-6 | ASRSVTGGYTEAF
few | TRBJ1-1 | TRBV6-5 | ASSGNTEAF
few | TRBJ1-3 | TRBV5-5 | ASSLDRYSGNTIY
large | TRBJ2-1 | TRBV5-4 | ASSLGQGSYNEQF
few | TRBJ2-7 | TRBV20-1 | SASWGRASFEQY
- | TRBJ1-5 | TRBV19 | ASHRVDQPQH
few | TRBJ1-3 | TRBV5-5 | ASSSPSGGTIY
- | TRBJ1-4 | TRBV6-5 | ASRYQMGVKEKLF
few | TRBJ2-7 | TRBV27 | ASSIRTSGESVPHEQY
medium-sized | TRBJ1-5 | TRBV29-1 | SVETGGDQPQH